This entry describes one T cell receptor beta chain. This sample was included in a study of blood T cell repertoires in COVID-19. Study-wide context: Acute-phase and convalescent COVID-19 samples originated in the United States, Italy and Spain. PBMCs, B-cell-depleted T cells, or T cells provided the cDNA or gDNA that made up the material.

V lost 2 bases to trimming and J lost 2 bases; unmatched junction nucleotides: 6. The CDR3 is made up of 16 amino acids. CDR1 and CDR2 (germline): SGHNT, YYREEE (reference sequence). Per the study methods: Amplification with reference gene primers provided the estimates of nucleated cell counts. Clones were read by immunoSEQ multiplex PCR, and TCRdb kept only the in-frame ones, dropping some. For V, J and clone size, that table is used; D and trimming come from the DNA. The table shows more than 150,000 clones, with more than 65% occurring only once. This sequence originates from a woman at least 80 years old with acute or convalescent COVID-19. This sequence joins TRBV5-4 and TRBJ2-1; 8 bases agree with TRBD2. The sequenced material came from peripheral blood. CDR3: CASSLRRGAPYNEQFF. CDR3 coding DNA: TGTGCCAGCAGCTTAAGGCGGGGGGCCCCCTACAATGAGCAGTTCTTC.